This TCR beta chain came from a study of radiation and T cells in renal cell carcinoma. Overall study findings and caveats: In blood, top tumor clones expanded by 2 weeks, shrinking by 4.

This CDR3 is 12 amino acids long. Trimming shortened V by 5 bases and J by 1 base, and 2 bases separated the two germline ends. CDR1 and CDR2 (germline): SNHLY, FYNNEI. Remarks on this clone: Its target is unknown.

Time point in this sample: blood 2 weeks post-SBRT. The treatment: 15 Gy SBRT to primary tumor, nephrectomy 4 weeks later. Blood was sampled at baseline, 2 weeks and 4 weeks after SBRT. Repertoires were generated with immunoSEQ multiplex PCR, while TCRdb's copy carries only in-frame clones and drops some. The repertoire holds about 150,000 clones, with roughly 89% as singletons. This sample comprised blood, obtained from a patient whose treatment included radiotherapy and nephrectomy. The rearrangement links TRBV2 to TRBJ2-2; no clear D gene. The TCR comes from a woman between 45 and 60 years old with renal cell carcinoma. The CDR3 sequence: CASSRNTGELFF. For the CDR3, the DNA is TGTGCCAGCAGTAGGAACACCGGGGAGCTGTTTTTT.